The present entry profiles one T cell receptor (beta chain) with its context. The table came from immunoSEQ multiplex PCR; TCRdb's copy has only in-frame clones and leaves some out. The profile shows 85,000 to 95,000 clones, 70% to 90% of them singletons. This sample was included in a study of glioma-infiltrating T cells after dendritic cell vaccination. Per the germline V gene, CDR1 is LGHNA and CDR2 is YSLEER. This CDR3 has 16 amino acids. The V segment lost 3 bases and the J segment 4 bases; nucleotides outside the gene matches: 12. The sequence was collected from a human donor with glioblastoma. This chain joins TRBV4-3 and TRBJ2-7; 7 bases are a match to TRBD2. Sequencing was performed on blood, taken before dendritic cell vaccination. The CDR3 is CASSHAASGNMYEQYF. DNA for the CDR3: TGCGCCAGCAGCCACGCCGCTAGCGGCAATATGTACGAGCAGTACTTC.